These 2 T cell receptor beta chains originate from one sample sequenced in a study of blood T cell repertoires in COVID-19 (dated by TCRdb to 2018 to 2020). The protocol used for the library was the immunoSEQ multiplex PCR assay. Not all clones reach the TCRdb copy of this immuneACCESS table, which keeps in-frame sequences only. Checked studies attribute under half of the gap to unresolved V genes and leave the rest unexplained. Present in this sample are under 300,000 clones, approximately 87% of which were seen just once. Together, the top ten hold less than 15% of the sample. Sequenced: peripheral blood. These receptors originate from a woman in her 30s with COVID-19, enrolled during active disease.

The chain carries TRBV19 and TRBJ2-7; 11 bases map to TRBD1. Germline loops: CDR1 LNHDA, CDR2 SQIVND (reference sequence). This CDR3 is 14 amino acids long. J was trimmed by 7 bases and V by 8 bases; bases with no gene match: 10. The chain's CDR3 is CASSPRTGGLEQYF. Written as DNA, the CDR3 is TGTGCCAGTTCCCCACGGACAGGGGGCTTAGAGCAGTACTTC.

The sample holds one count of this clone. This rearrangement joins TRBV11-2 to TRBJ2-7; the match to TRBD2 covers 9 bases. CDR1 and CDR2 (germline): SGHAT, FQNNGV. CDR3 length: 18 residues. V shed 5 bases, J shed 3 bases, and the junction held 17 bases outside the gene matches. This CDR3 reads CASSPGRGSGGSSYEQYF. The DNA for the CDR3 is TGTGCCAGCAGCCCCGGACGTGGCAGCGGGGGGAGTAGCTACGAGCAGTACTTC.